This T cell receptor (beta chain) appears in the sequencing data of a study of response to subunit inactivated influenza vaccine. Study-level points and caveats: Each seasonal flu vaccination may recruit only limited new T cells, authors suggested.

Many counts were recorded for this clonotype. Its specificity is not known. MiXCR was run by TCRdb on the RT-PCR reads, yielding one entry per CDR3 protein. The sample records 500,000 to 600,000 distinct CDR3 sequences, approximately 13% being singletons. The sequencing used PBMCs from blood, collected about 40 days after vaccination. This receptor was obtained from a man aged 50 to 60 who received an inactivated influenza vaccine.

The CDR3 here is CSARDYSHSNQPQHF. The CDR3, as DNA: TGCAGTGCTAGAGATTACAGTCATAGCAATCAGCCCCAGCATTTT. The chain employs TRBV20-1 and TRBJ1-5; unclear D gene. CDR1 and CDR2 (germline): DFQATT, SNEGSKA (reference sequence). The CDR3 is 15 residues long. The V gene lost 0 bases and the J gene lost 0 bases, with 9 bases spanning the gap.